The 3 T cell receptor beta chains below all came from one sample that was sequenced in a study of blood T cell repertoires in COVID-19. The assay was immunoSEQ multiplex PCR, and TCRdb's table has in-frame clones only and misses some. The table shows fewer than 300,000 clones, with more than 70% occurring only once. Source material: PBMCs or T cells enriched from blood (not recorded which). The receptor source for this set is a woman aged 40 to 50 with acute COVID-19.

The gene calls are TRBV6-5 and TRBJ2-7; 7 positions agree with TRBD1. With V trimmed by 5 bases and J by 2 bases, 3 bases remained unmatched. CDR3 length: 13 residues. Germline loops: CDR1 MNHEY, CDR2 SVGAGI. CDR3 amino acids: CASSRTGTYEQYF. The CDR3 nucleotides are TGTGCCAGCAGTAGGACAGGAACCTACGAGCAGTACTTC.

The V and J genes are TRBV5-1 and TRBJ2-1, with 12 nucleotides matching TRBD2. V shed 3 bases and J 10 bases; nucleotides not matched to a gene: 11. CDR3 size: 16 residues. CDR1 SGHRS and CDR2 YFSETQ come from the germline V gene. CDR3 loop: CASSSPSGRALREQFF. The CDR3 nucleotides read TGCGCCAGCAGCTCCCCTAGCGGGAGGGCCTTACGCGAGCAGTTCTTC.

The rearrangement uses TRBV6-4 and TRBJ2-7; 10 bases map to TRBD2. The V gene's germline CDR1 is MRHNA and CDR2 SNTAGT. This CDR3 comprises 17 residues. V trimming: 2 bases; J trimming: 5 bases; junction bases outside the gene matches: 12. The CDR3 DNA reads as TGTGCCAGCAGTGACCCCGCGCCTAGCGGGAGACCCCACGAGCAGTACGTC. This encodes CASSDPAPSGRPHEQYV.